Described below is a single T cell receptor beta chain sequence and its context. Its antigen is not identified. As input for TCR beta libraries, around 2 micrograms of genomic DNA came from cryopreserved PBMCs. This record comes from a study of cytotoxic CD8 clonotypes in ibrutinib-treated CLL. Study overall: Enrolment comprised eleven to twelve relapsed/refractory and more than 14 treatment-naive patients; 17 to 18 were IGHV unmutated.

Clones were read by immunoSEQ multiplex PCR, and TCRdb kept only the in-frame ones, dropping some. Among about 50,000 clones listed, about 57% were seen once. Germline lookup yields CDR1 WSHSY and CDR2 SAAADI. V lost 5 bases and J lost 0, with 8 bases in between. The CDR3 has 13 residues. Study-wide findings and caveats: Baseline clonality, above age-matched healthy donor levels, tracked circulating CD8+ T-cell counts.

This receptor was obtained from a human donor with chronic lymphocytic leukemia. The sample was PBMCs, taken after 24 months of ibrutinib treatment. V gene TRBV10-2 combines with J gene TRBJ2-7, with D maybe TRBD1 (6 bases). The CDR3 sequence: CASSLDSSYEQYF. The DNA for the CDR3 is TGCGCCAGCAGTTTGGACAGCTCCTACGAGCAGTACTTC.